Below, 18 T cell receptor beta chains from the same sample are listed, as sequenced in a study of blood T cell repertoires in COVID-19. Generated by immunoSEQ multiplex PCR, the TCRdb table keeps only in-frame clones and is missing some. The profile shows some 370,000 clones, about 90% of them singletons. The material sequenced was peripheral blood. These receptors all come from a woman in her 30s with COVID-19, enrolled during active disease.

This sequence joins TRBV4-1 and TRBJ1-2; D call uncertain. Germline V gives CDR1 MGHRA, CDR2 YSYEKL. The CDR3 is 14 amino acids. V gave up 4 bases and J gave up 8 bases, with 17 bases separating them. CDR3 residues: CASSPEAAPGGYTF. In DNA form, the CDR3 reads TGCGCCAGCAGCCCGGAGGCGGCACCCGGGGGCTACACCTTC.

The chain uses TRBV28 and TRBJ2-1; TRBD2 aligns across 15 bases. The junction had 8 bases not matched to a gene; V was cut back by 5 bases and J by 9 bases. The CDR3 runs 16 residues. The V gene's germline CDR1 is MDHEN and CDR2 SYDVKM. CDR3 bases: TGTGCCAGCAGTACCCTGGGACTAGCGGGAGGAACTGAGCAGTTCTTC. Protein: CASSTLGLAGGTEQFF. Combining the CDR3 with reference TRBV28 and TRBJ2-1 gives the whole variable domain DVKVTQSSRYLVKRTGEKVFLECVQDMDHENMFWYRQDPGLGLRLIYFSYDVKMKEKGDIPEGYSVSREKKERFSLILESASTNQTSMYLCASSTLGLAGGTEQFFGPGTRLTVL.

This clone showed up just once. The chain combines TRBV7-9 with TRBJ2-7; D is uncertain. V was clipped by 0 bases and J by 5 bases, with 11 bases between them. The CDR3 covers 14 residues. Per the germline V gene, CDR1 is SEHNR and CDR2 is FQNEAQ (reference sequence). DNA for the CDR3: TGTGCCAGCAGCTTAGCCACTTCCGAGGACGAGCAGTACTTC. Translating gives CASSLATSEDEQYF. Using reference TRBV7-9 and TRBJ2-7 for the parts outside the CDR3, the full variable domain is DTGVSQNPRHKITKRGQNVTFRCDPISEHNRLYWYRQTLGQGPEFLTYFQNEAQLEKSRLLSDRFSAERPKGSFSTLEIQRTEQGDSAMYLCASSLATSEDEQYFGPGTRLTVT.

The gene calls are TRBV5-4 and TRBJ1-4; D perhaps matches TRBD1 (5 bases). Germline V gene sequence: CDR1 SGHNT, CDR2 YYREEE (reference sequence). Trimming took off 0 bases at V and 2 bases at J, with 8 bases between the two ends. The CDR3 consists of 15 residues. In DNA, the CDR3 is TGTGCCAGCAGCTTGGCGCAGGGCACTAATGAAAAACTGTTTTTT. It specifies CASSLAQGTNEKLFF.

The chain combines TRBV18 with TRBJ1-5; 7 bases match TRBD1. The germline CDR1 and CDR2 sequences are KGHSH and LQKENI. After removal of 6 bases from V and 2 bases from J, the junction contained 4 bases not matched to a gene. This CDR3 is built from 14 residues. CDR3 nucleotides: TGTGCCAGCTCGCTTGACAGGGGCAATCAGCCCCAGCATTTT. The encoded protein is CASSLDRGNQPQHF.

V gene TRBV5-8 combines with J gene TRBJ2-3; D remains ambiguous. V lost 4 bases and J lost 4, with 16 bases in between. The CDR3 covers 15 residues. Germline CDR1 reads SGHTS; CDR2 reads YDEGEE. The CDR3 reads CASSPMGRKADTQYF. In DNA, the CDR3 is TGTGCCAGCAGCCCTATGGGCAGGAAAGCAGATACGCAGTATTTT.

This clone was seen only a few times. The chain joins TRBV3-1 (or the pseudogene TRBV3-2) to TRBJ1-2; TRBD1 might be the D (6 bases). CDR1 is LGHDT and CDR2 is YNNKEL in the germline V gene (reference sequence). The CDR3 contains 15 residues. V lost 0 bases and J 8 bases, leaving 16 bases between the germline ends. The CDR3 loop is CASSQDHAGARGYTF. The CDR3 region has the DNA TGTGCCAGCAGCCAAGATCATGCGGGGGCGCGAGGCTACACCTTC.

This rearrangement joins TRBV28 to TRBJ2-5, with 10 bases identical to TRBD2. Germline-derived CDR1 and CDR2 are MDHEN and SYDVKM. This CDR3 comprises 15 residues. Losses at the gene ends were 6 bases for V and 5 bases for J; bases not matched to a gene: 9. The CDR3 sequence: CASSPRLAGTETQYF. The CDR3 DNA reads TGTGCCAGCAGCCCAAGACTAGCGGGTACCGAGACCCAGTACTTC.

J is TRBJ2-6 and V is TRBV9, with a weak D call TRBD1 (5 bases). The CDR3 covers 16 residues. V dropped 0 bases and J dropped 4 bases, with 11 bases sitting between them. Germline loops: CDR1 SGDLS, CDR2 YYNGEE. The CDR3 loop reads CASSVGGQRGANVLTF. As DNA, the CDR3 is TGTGCCAGCAGCGTAGGGGGCCAAAGAGGGGCCAACGTCCTGACTTTC.

The chain is built from TRBV10-3 and TRBJ2-7; TRBD1 agrees at 8 bases. The CDR3 contains 14 residues. Germline trimming cut 7 bases from V and 2 bases from J; bases unmatched to any gene: 7. The germline V gene encodes CDR1 ENHRY and CDR2 SYGVKD. This CDR3 reads CAIIPGQGAYEQYF. CDR3 sequence (DNA): TGTGCCATCATTCCCGGACAGGGTGCCTACGAGCAGTACTTC.

The rearrangement links TRBV6-5 to TRBJ2-2; D is possibly TRBD2 (5 bases). The CDR3 extends over 13 amino acids. V shed 2 bases and J shed 7 bases, with 8 bases lying between them. CDR1 MNHEY and CDR2 SVGAGI come from the germline V gene. Here the CDR3 reads CASSYLGGGELFF. The CDR3 DNA is TGTGCCAGCAGTTACCTAGGAGGCGGGGAGCTGTTTTTT.

CDR3 sequence (DNA): TGTGCCAGCAGCTTACTAGGAGGCGGGGAGCTGTTTTTT. Encoded protein: CASSLLGGGELFF. The chain recombines TRBV11-2 with TRBJ2-2, with D perhaps TRBD2 (5 bases). CDR1 and CDR2 from the germline V gene are SGHAT and FQNNGV. Trimming pared 2 bases from V and 7 bases from J, leaving 8 bases between. The CDR3 is 13 residues long.

The chain uses TRBV27 and TRBJ2-3, with 9 positions matching TRBD1. With 8 bases clipped from V and 1 base from J, the junction kept 16 bases outside the gene matches. Germline V gene data show CDR1 as MNHEY and CDR2 as SMNVEV (reference sequence). This CDR3 has 18 residues. The CDR3 DNA follows: TGTGCCAGCTCAAGAGTGGGGACAGGGACGATCGGCACAGATACGCAGTATTTT. Translation gives CASSRVGTGTIGTDTQYF.

J is TRBJ2-2 and V is TRBV4-3; no reliable D call. The CDR3 length is 13 residues. Trimming removed 1 base from V and 6 bases from J, with 6 bases in between. Germline V gives CDR1 LGHNA, CDR2 YSLEER. The CDR3 region is CASSQVYAGELFF. CDR3 DNA: TGCGCCAGCAGCCAAGTCTACGCCGGGGAGCTGTTTTTT.

This clone was picked up one time. The chain carries TRBV2 and TRBJ2-7, with 10 bases that match TRBD2. Trimming took 7 bases from V and 4 from J; bases not matched to a gene: 13. Germline CDR1 and CDR2: SNHLY and FYNNEI. There are 16 residues in the CDR3. In DNA form, the CDR3 reads TGTGCCAGCAAGAGCCGCCCGGGACTAGCGTCTTACGAGCAGTACTTC. Residues: CASKSRPGLASYEQYF.

The rearrangement links TRBV7-2 to TRBJ2-6, with D unclear. This CDR3 spans 18 amino acids. Germline CDR1 reads SGHTA; CDR2 reads FQGNSA. V lost 0 bases, J lost 0 bases, and 12 bases lay in between. CDR3 protein: CASSLAHRQASGANVLTF. CDR3 coding DNA: TGTGCCAGCAGCTTAGCGCATCGGCAGGCCTCTGGGGCCAACGTCCTGACTTTC.

The V call is TRBV2, the J call TRBJ1-2; D uncertain. Trimming cost V 0 bases and J 4 bases, with 9 bases left between them. The length of the CDR3 is 14 residues. Germline V CDR1 and CDR2: SNHLY, FYNNEI. The CDR3 is CASSEARVAYGYTF. The DNA of the CDR3 is TGTGCCAGCAGTGAAGCCCGGGTCGCCTATGGCTACACCTTC. The full variable domain, rest sourced from reference TRBV2 and TRBJ1-2, is EPEVTQTPSHQVTQMGQEVILRCVPISNHLYFYWYRQILGQKVEFLVSFYNNEISEKSEIFDDQFSVERPDGSNFTLKIRSTKLEDSAMYFCASSEARVAYGYTFGSGTRLTVV.

This clone appeared once. The CDR3 loop reads CASSVALGGLGTEAFF. CDR3 coding DNA: TGTGCCAGCAGCGTAGCTCTCGGGGGGCTAGGCACTGAAGCTTTCTTT. The chain joins TRBV9 to TRBJ1-1; maybe TRBD1 (6 bases). CDR3 length: 16 amino acids. The germline V gene has CDR1 SGDLS and CDR2 YYNGEE. V was trimmed by 0 bases and J by 4 bases, leaving 16 bases between them.